The following is a TCR beta chain sequence with its context. The antigen is not known. PCR used 60 Vbeta primers and 13 Jbeta primers. TCRdb keeps only in-frame clones here, not all; method: immunoSEQ multiplex PCR. The sample records under 140,000 clones, more than 75% being singletons. The entry originates in a study of cytomegalovirus exposure and HLA in healthy donors. Study summary: A previous analysis identified 117 million unique TCR beta sequences derived from some 170 million T cells.

Study-level findings and limits: After further analysis at a later stage, 16,951 TCR beta sequences were associated with HLA alleles at 0.05 false discovery rate. Later, TCR association rates were found to vary by HLA locus, highest for DRB1 and lowest for HLA-C.

The V gene's germline CDR1 is LNHDA and CDR2 SQIVND (reference sequence). This CDR3 spans 14 amino acids. V lost 5 bases to trimming and J lost 3 bases, with 11 bases between them. This clonotype originated in a man in his forties in good health and CMV-seronegative. Sequenced: PBMCs. V is TRBV19 and J is TRBJ1-5; D remains unclear. In DNA form, the CDR3 reads TGTGCCAGTAGTTTCGGACTTTTCAATCAGCCCCAGCATTTT. It translates to CASSFGLFNQPQHF.